Below, 15 T cell receptor beta chains from the same sample are listed, as sequenced in a study of human T cells and chemical hapten exposure. The time point here: patch test 3, about 24 weeks after DPC sensitization. Treatment of the sample: therapeutic diphenylcyclopropenone sensitization with weekly scalp DPC. Using its own MiXCR run on the RACE reads, TCRdb lists one record per CDR3 protein. The data show tens of thousands of distinct CDR3 sequences, with approximately 9.9% seen just once and around 16% held by the top ten. Sample: whole blood, taken in connection with sensitization to the hapten diphenylcyclopropenone (DPC). These TCRs come from a woman aged 40 to 50 with alopecia areata. Some clones in this sample may be carry-over from other donors' samples.

This clonotype was counted ten times or more. The chain has TRBV7-9 and TRBJ2-6; D not resolved. The CDR3 is 15 residues long. Germline lookup yields CDR1 SEHNR and CDR2 FQNEAQ (reference sequence). V lost 5 bases, J lost 4 bases, and 12 bases lay in between. CDR3 amino acids: CASSPRGPGANVLTF. Here the CDR3 DNA reads TGTGCCAGCAGCCCCCGCGGCCCGGGGGCCAACGTCCTGACTTTC.

This clonotype was seen more than once but under ten times. This chain links TRBV9 with TRBJ2-6; D is ambiguous. The CDR3 has 13 amino acids. The ends were cut back, 3 bases at V and 6 bases at J, with 7 bases in the middle. The germline V gene encodes CDR1 SGDLS and CDR2 YYNGEE. The CDR3: CASSGSLANVLTF. The CDR3 DNA follows: TGTGCCAGCAGCGGGTCGCTGGCCAACGTCCTGACTTTC.

This clonotype was counted many times. The chain has TRBV29-1 and TRBJ2-2, with D uncertain. Looked up from germline, CDR1 is SQVTM and CDR2 is ANQGSEA. V was pared by 0 bases and J by 4 bases, with 9 bases between. The CDR3 extends over 14 amino acids. CDR3 coding DNA: TGCAGCGTTGAAGAGGTTTTGAGCACCGGGGAGCTGTTTTTT. This translates into CSVEEVLSTGELFF.

The rearrangement uses TRBV30 and TRBJ2-7, with 7 positions matching TRBD2. The trim removed 3 bases at V and 4 bases at J, leaving 6 bases unmatched. The CDR3 loop spans 13 amino acids. Per germline, CDR1 GTSNPN and CDR2 SVGIG (reference sequence). Here the CDR3 reads CAWSAGTTYEQYF. DNA for the CDR3: TGTGCCTGGAGCGCAGGGACTACGTACGAGCAGTACTTC.

In this sample, this clonotype turned up a few times. The chain is built from TRBV9 and TRBJ2-5; perhaps TRBD2 as D (6 bases). From germline, CDR1 is SGDLS and CDR2 YYNGEE. Trimming removed 4 bases from V and 1 base from J, with 11 bases in between. The CDR3 consists of 14 residues. The CDR3, as DNA: TGTGCCAGCAGCACGGGGGTAAGCCAAGAGACCCAGTACTTC. The encoded protein is CASSTGVSQETQYF.

Only a few counts were recorded for this clonotype. The genes are TRBV12-3 or TRBV12-4 and TRBJ2-3; D remains unclear. This CDR3 region has 11 residues. V lost 3 bases and J lost 5, with 3 bases in between. CDR3 sequence: CASSFLDTQYF. As DNA, the CDR3 is TGTGCCAGCAGTTTCCTAGATACGCAGTATTTT.

The chain recombines TRBV3-1 with TRBJ2-3; possibly TRBD1 for D (5 bases). Per germline, CDR1 LGHDT and CDR2 YNNKEL (reference sequence). V lost 3 bases and J lost 4, with 8 bases in between. The CDR3 has 13 amino acids. CDR3 protein: CASSQQGADTQYF. CDR3 coding DNA: TGTGCCAGCAGCCAGCAGGGTGCAGATACGCAGTATTTT.

This clonotype was counted ten times or more. The rearrangement uses TRBV5-6 and TRBJ1-2; perhaps TRBD1 as D (6 bases). The CDR3 is made up of 15 amino acids. Trimming removed 3 bases from V and 5 bases from J, with 17 bases in between. The V gene's germline CDR1 is SGHDT and CDR2 YYEEEE. The CDR3 reads CASSSWAGALYGYTF. CDR3 DNA sequence: TGTGCCAGCAGCTCTTGGGCGGGGGCGCTTTATGGCTACACCTTC.

This clonotype was observed many times. V usage is TRBV7-3 and J usage is TRBJ2-5; 10 bases map to TRBD2. The CDR3 has 16 amino acids. Losses at the gene ends were 2 bases for V and 4 bases for J; bases not matched to a gene: 7. Germline V CDR1 and CDR2: SGHTA, FQGTGA. The CDR3 DNA is TGTGCCAGCAGCTTACTAAGCGGGGGGGTCGGAGAGACCCAGTACTTC. It translates to CASSLLSGGVGETQYF.

This clonotype occurred many times. The V gene is TRBV6-4, the J gene TRBJ2-1; D might be TRBD1 (6 bases). From germline, CDR1 is MRHNA and CDR2 SNTAGT. V was trimmed by 2 bases and J by 3 bases, leaving 11 bases between them. The CDR3 is 15 amino acids. CDR3 nucleotides: TGTGCCAGCAGTGACAACCCAGGGGACTACAATGAGCAGTTCTTC. Translation gives CASSDNPGDYNEQFF.

There are a few counts of this clonotype. The chain couples TRBV6-6 to TRBJ2-3; 7 nucleotides agree with TRBD2. The CDR3 sequence is 14 residues long. After removal of 2 bases from V and 4 bases from J, the junction contained 3 bases not matched to a gene. Germline lookup yields CDR1 MNHNY and CDR2 SVGAGI (reference sequence). The CDR3 DNA reads as TGTGCCAGCAGTTACGCGGGGGTGTCAGATACGCAGTATTTT. It codes for CASSYAGVSDTQYF.

In this sample, this clonotype turned up many times. The rearrangement joins TRBV18 to TRBJ1-2; D gene ambiguous. The CDR3 runs 13 residues. The V and J ends lost 3 bases and 1 base respectively, with 6 bases between them. CDR1 is KGHSH and CDR2 is LQKENI in the germline V gene. In DNA form, the CDR3 reads TGTGCCAGCTCACCGAGTAATAACTATGGCTACACCTTC. Residues: CASSPSNNYGYTF.

The table lists this clonotype with many counts. The chain recombines TRBV9 with TRBJ1-5, with D maybe TRBD1 (6 bases). Germline-derived CDR1 and CDR2 are SGDLS and YYNGEE. The V gene lost 3 bases and the J gene lost 2 bases, with 12 bases spanning the gap. This CDR3 has 15 residues. The CDR3 sequence: CASSAQGNGNQPQHF. The CDR3 region has the DNA TGTGCCAGCAGCGCGCAGGGGAATGGCAATCAGCCCCAGCATTTT.

The J gene is TRBJ2-1, the V gene TRBV29-1; D is uncertain. Germline values: CDR1 SQVTM, CDR2 ANQGSEA. The germline V and J ends were trimmed by 6 bases and 7 bases, with 10 bases remaining between them. CDR3 length equals 11 residues. The CDR3 protein is CSVMGGNEQFF. The CDR3 DNA sequence: TGCAGCGTAATGGGCGGAAATGAGCAGTTCTTC.

The chain carries TRBV5-6 and TRBJ1-2, with TRBD1 identical over 9 bases. Germline trimming cut 3 bases from V and 8 bases from J; bases unmatched to any gene: 5. CDR1 SGHDT and CDR2 YYEEEE come from the germline V gene. The CDR3 loop spans 13 amino acids. The CDR3 region is CASSSGTGQGYTF. The CDR3 DNA follows: TGTGCCAGCAGCTCCGGGACAGGGCAAGGCTACACCTTC.